Described below is a single TCR beta chain sequence and its context. The study counted Cohort 3 donors as recovered given two negative PCRs, clearance, or symptom resolution. This sample is drawn from a study of blood T cell repertoires in COVID-19. The assay was immunoSEQ multiplex PCR, and TCRdb's table has in-frame clones only and misses some. The repertoire has hundreds of thousands of clones, about 82% of them found once; the top ten carry about 2.1%. Trimming shortened V by 4 bases and J by 6 bases, and 21 bases separated the two germline ends. Germline loops: CDR1 SGHRS, CDR2 YFSETQ. This CDR3 contains 16 residues.

The receptor was isolated from a woman aged 45-65 years who had recovered from COVID-19. The sample was PBMCs or T cells enriched from blood (not recorded which). The chain uses TRBV5-1 and TRBJ2-3; D perhaps matches TRBD2 (6 bases). CDR3 amino acids: CASSLEGAGKVDTQYF. As DNA, the CDR3 is TGCGCCAGCAGCCTGGAAGGGGCGGGAAAGGTCGATACGCAGTATTTT. Together with reference TRBV5-1 and TRBJ2-3, the CDR3 gives the full variable domain: KAGVTQTPRYLIKTRGQQVTLSCSPISGHRSVSWYQQTPGQGLQFLFEYFSETQRNKGNFPGRFSGRQFSNSRSEMNVSTLELGDSALYLCASSLEGAGKVDTQYFGPGTRLTVL.